The following is a T cell receptor beta chain sequence with its context. Profiling relied on immunoSEQ multiplex PCR, and the TCRdb table lists in-frame clones only, not all of them. The sample shows approximately 140,000 clones, roughly four fifths of them seen only once. CDR1 and CDR2 from the germline V gene are LNHDA and SQIVND (reference sequence). Trimming cost V 6 bases and J 3 bases; bases outside gene matches: 6. The CDR3 consists of 14 residues. This specimen comes from a study of blood T cell repertoires in COVID-19. Sequencing was done on a sample of peripheral blood. The origin of this receptor is a human donor with acute or convalescent COVID-19. The donor label of this sample is uncertain. The chain links TRBV19 to TRBJ1-2; 8 bases fit TRBD1. The CDR3 loop reads CASREQGVDYGYTF. For the CDR3, the DNA is TGTGCCAGTAGGGAACAGGGGGTCGACTATGGCTACACCTTC. The variable domain in full, completed from reference TRBV19 and TRBJ1-2, reads DGGITQSPKYLFRKEGQNVTLSCEQNLNHDAMYWYRQDPGQGLRLIYYSQIVNDFQKGDIAEGYSVSREKKESFPLTVTSAQKNPTAFYLCASREQGVDYGYTFGSGTRLTVV.